A single TCR beta chain is shown here with its context. As yet, its antigen is unknown. The data derive from a study of T cell responses to AZD1222 COVID-19 vaccine. Study-level results: The study sampled repertoires only after the peak T cell response. Spike-specific TCR depth and breadth grew after two AZD1222 doses. Donors in the cohort were predominantly white British and more often female, and clonal diversity was possibly underestimated.

The CDR3 has 14 amino acids. Germline V gene data show CDR1 as SGHTA and CDR2 as FQGNSA. The V end was cut by 4 bases, the J end by 2 bases, with 10 bases between. Produced via immunoSEQ multiplex PCR; TCRdb's table is partial and in-frame only. The sample yields fewer than 150,000 clones, 75% to 90% seen once. The rearrangement links TRBV7-2 to TRBJ2-3; no definite D call. This TCR was sampled from an adult in good health. The specimen comprised peripheral blood, sampled on day 0 of AZD1222 vaccination. CDR3 amino acids: CASSSWVDTDTQYF. The CDR3 bases are TGTGCCAGCAGCTCATGGGTGGACACAGATACGCAGTATTTT.